Described below is a single TCR beta chain sequence and its context. Its antigen is unknown. This record comes from a study of CD8 T cells in Susac syndrome. The study's findings and limits: The study's TCR sequencing and HLA analysis covered a relatively small number of individuals, and the study acknowledged this. Clonal expansion was missing from Susac syndrome CD4+ T cell repertoires.

From germline, CDR1 is SGHTA and CDR2 FQGTGA. Trimming took 6 bases from V and 0 from J, leaving 18 bases between them. The CDR3 covers 17 residues. Random hexamers were used to reverse transcribe roughly 0.45 to 1 ug of RNA. An immunoSEQ multiplex PCR amplified TCR beta CDR3 over 54 Vbeta and 13 Jbeta. Via MiXCR, TCRdb re-called the immunoSEQ multiplex PCR reads, giving one row per CDR3 protein. The data hold tens of thousands of distinct CDR3 sequences, with just under 95% observed a single time. The diagnostic criteria for definite or probable disease, as recently defined, were met by the patients with Susac syndrome.

The sequenced sample consisted of CD4+ T cells from PBMCs. This clonotype was obtained from a human donor with Susac syndrome. The chain has TRBV7-3 and TRBJ2-1; D possibly corresponds to TRBD2 (5 bases). The CDR3 is CASSALVAFSSYNEQFF. CDR3 nucleotides: TGTGCCAGCAGTGCCCTGGTAGCGTTTAGCTCCTACAATGAGCAGTTCTTC.